This T cell receptor (beta chain) was observed in a study of blood T cell repertoires in COVID-19. In the original workflow: For nucleated cells, counts were estimated from reference gene primer amplification. The table came from immunoSEQ multiplex PCR; TCRdb's copy has only in-frame clones and leaves some out. V and J calls and clone size are given by that table; D and trimming were obtained from the DNA. The top ten hold 9% to 14% of the sample, which has some 150,000 clones, roughly 83% seen once. Seattle patients were enrolled while actively infected and followed longitudinally. The CDR3 totals 15 residues. Looked up from germline, CDR1 is MNHNY and CDR2 is SVGAGI (reference sequence). Trimming left V 6 bases short and J 3 bases short, with 15 bases between.

The sequence was obtained from a woman aged 55-69 years with COVID-19, enrolled during active disease. The V and J genes are TRBV6-6 and TRBJ1-5; a possible D gene is TRBD1 (5 bases). The source material was peripheral blood. The CDR3 here is CASRIQVSANQPQHF. DNA for the CDR3: TGTGCCAGCAGAATACAGGTCTCGGCCAATCAGCCCCAGCATTTT.